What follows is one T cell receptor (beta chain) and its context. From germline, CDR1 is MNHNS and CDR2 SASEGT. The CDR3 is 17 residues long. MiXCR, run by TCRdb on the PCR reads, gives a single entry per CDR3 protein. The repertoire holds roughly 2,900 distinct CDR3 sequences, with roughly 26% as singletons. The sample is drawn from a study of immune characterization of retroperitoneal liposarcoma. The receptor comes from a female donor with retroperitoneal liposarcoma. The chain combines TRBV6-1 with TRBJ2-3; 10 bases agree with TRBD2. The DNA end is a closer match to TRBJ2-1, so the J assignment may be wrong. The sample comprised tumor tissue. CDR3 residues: CASSEVHSGGSANEQFF. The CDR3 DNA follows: TGTGCCAGCAGTGAAGTGCATAGCGGGGGGTCAGCTAATGAGCAGTTCTTC.